This entry concerns a single T cell receptor beta chain. V dropped 0 bases and J dropped 4 bases, with 10 bases sitting between them. The CDR3 runs to 14 residues. From germline, CDR1 is GTSNPN and CDR2 SVGIG (reference sequence). This record comes from a study of blood T cell repertoires in COVID-19. For the study at large: COVID-19 samples from acute and convalescent phases originated in the United States, Italy and Spain.

The authors' processing: Estimates of nucleated cell counts were drawn from the amplification of reference gene primers. This table comes from immunoSEQ multiplex PCR, and its TCRdb copy is limited to in-frame clones, with some not included. D and trimming were read from the DNA, whereas the V and J calls and clone size are those reported in that table. The sample lists nearly 200,000 clones; about 88% were seen once. This clonotype originated in a woman aged 40 to 49 who had recovered from COVID-19. The sample consisted of peripheral blood. The chain uses TRBV30 and TRBJ1-5; D remains ambiguous. As DNA, the CDR3 is TGTGCCTGGAGTGTATCGACATTGAATCAGCCCCAGCATTTT. It codes for CAWSVSTLNQPQHF. The variable domain in full, completed from reference TRBV30 and TRBJ1-5, reads SQTIHQWPATLVQPVGSPLSLECTVEGTSNPNLYWYRQAAGRGLQLLFYSVGIGQISSEVPQNLSASRPQDRQFILSSKKLLLSDSGFYLCAWSVSTLNQPQHFGDGTRLSIL.